This T cell receptor (beta chain) originates from a study of T cells after yellow fever vaccination. The sample holds a few counts of this clonotype. This CDR3 comprises 15 residues. V was pared by 3 bases and J by 8 bases, with 12 bases of the junction left unmatched. Germline lookup yields CDR1 LNHDA and CDR2 SQIVND (reference sequence). By 5'RACE template switching, TCR cDNA was produced, with a universal primer site and UMIs added in the process. MiXCR, applied by TCRdb to the 5' RACE reads, yields one record per CDR3 protein. The sample includes hundreds of thousands of distinct CDR3 sequences, about 13% of them seen just once.

Specimen: PBMCs, collected on the day of the yellow fever booster vaccination. The sequence was collected from a young man who received the YFV17D yellow fever vaccine. The chain has TRBV19 and TRBJ1-2; 7 positions agree with TRBD1. This CDR3 is CASSIKFGTAGGYTF. For the CDR3, the DNA is TGTGCCAGTAGTATTAAATTTGGGACAGCGGGCGGCTACACCTTC.